This entry is about one T cell receptor beta chain. V shed 6 bases and J 2 bases; nucleotides not matched to a gene: 2. CDR3 length: 15 residues. Germline V lookup: CDR1 MGHDK, CDR2 SYGVNS. The data stem from a study of blood T cell repertoires in COVID-19. The overall study: Acute and convalescent COVID-19 specimens originated in the United States, Italy and Spain. The analysed material was cDNA or gDNA that came from T cells, B-cell-depleted T cells, or PBMCs.

As originally analysed: Estimation of nucleated cell counts was performed using reference gene primer amplification. The repertoire was sequenced with immunoSEQ multiplex PCR; TCRdb's copy has only in-frame clones and lacks some. D and trimming come from the DNA, and the V and J calls and clone size come from that table. The table includes about 230,000 clones, approximately 80% detected once. The chain is built from TRBV25-1 and TRBJ2-2, with 11 bases fitting TRBD2. The sequence was obtained from a man in his forties with acute or convalescent COVID-19. Specimen: peripheral blood. The CDR3 reads CASSRLAGNTGELFF. DNA for the CDR3: TGTGCCAGCAGCAGACTAGCGGGAAACACCGGGGAGCTGTTTTTT.